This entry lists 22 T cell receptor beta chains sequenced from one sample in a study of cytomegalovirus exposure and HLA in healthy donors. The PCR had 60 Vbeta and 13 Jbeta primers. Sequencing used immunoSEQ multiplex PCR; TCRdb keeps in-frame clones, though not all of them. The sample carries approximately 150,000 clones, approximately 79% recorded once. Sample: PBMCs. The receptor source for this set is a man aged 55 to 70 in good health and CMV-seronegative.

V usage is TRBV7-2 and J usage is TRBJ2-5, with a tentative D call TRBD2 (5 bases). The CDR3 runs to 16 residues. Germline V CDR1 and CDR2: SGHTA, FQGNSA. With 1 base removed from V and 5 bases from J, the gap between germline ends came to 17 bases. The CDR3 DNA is TGTGCCAGCAGCTTAGTTGTGGGCGGGCCGGGGGAGACCCAGTACTTC. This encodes CASSLVVGGPGETQYF.

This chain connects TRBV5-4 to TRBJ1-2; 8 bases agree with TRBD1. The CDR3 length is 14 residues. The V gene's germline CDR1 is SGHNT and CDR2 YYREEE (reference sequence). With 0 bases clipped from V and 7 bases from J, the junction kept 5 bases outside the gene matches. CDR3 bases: TGTGCCAGCAGCTTGGAGACAGGGGCAGGTGGCTACACCTTC. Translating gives CASSLETGAGGYTF.

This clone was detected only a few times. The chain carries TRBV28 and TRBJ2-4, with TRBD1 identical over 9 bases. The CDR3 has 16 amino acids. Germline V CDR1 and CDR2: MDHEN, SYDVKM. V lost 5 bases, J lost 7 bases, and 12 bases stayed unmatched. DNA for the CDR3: TGTGCCAGCAGTGTCGGGACAGGGAGGCCACCCAACATTCAGTACTTC. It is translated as CASSVGTGRPPNIQYF.

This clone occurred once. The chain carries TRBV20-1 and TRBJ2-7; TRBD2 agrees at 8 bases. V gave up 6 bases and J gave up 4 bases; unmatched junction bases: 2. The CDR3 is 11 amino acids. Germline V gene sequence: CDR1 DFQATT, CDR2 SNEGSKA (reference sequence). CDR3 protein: CSAGGGYEQYF. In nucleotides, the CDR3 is TGCAGTGCCGGCGGGGGGTACGAGCAGTACTTC.

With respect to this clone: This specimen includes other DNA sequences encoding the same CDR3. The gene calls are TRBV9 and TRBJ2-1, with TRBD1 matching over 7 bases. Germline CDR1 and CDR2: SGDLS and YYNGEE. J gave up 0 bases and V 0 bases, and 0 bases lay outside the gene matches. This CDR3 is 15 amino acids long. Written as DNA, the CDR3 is TGTGCCAGCAGCGTAGGACAGGGCTCCTACAATGAGCAGTTCTTC. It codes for CASSVGQGSYNEQFF. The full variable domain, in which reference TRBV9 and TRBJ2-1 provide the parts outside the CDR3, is DSGVTQTPKHLITATGQRVTLRCSPRSGDLSVYWYQQSLDQGLQFLIQYYNGEERAKGNILERFSAQQFPDLHSELNLSSLELGDSALYFCASSVGQGSYNEQFFGPGTRLTVL.

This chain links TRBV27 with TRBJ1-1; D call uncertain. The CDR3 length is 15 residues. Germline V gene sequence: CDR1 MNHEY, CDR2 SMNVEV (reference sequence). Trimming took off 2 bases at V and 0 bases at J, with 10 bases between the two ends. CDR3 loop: CASSLRIELNTEAFF. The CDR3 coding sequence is TGTGCCAGCAGTTTACGTATTGAGTTGAACACTGAAGCTTTCTTT.

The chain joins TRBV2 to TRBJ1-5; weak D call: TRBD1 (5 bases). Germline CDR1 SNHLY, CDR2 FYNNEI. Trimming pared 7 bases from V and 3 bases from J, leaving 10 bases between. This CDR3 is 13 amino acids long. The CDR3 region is CASTTENNQPQHF. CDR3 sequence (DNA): TGTGCCAGCACGACAGAAAACAATCAGCCCCAGCATTTT.

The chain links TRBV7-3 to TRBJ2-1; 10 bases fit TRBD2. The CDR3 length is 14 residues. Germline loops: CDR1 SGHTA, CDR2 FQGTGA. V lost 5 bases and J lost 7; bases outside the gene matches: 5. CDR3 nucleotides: TGTGCCAGCAGCCCGGGACTAGCGTCAAATGAGCAGTTCTTC. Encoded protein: CASSPGLASNEQFF.

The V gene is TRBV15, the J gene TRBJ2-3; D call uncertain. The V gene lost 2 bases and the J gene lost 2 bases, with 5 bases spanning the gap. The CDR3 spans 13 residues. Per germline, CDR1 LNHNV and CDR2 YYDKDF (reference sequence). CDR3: CATSRLYTDTQYF. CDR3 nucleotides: TGTGCCACCAGCAGACTCTACACAGATACGCAGTATTTT.

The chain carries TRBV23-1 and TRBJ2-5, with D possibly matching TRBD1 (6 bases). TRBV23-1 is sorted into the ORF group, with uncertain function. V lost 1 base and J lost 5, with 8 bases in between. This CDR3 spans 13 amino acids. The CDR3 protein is CASSQWGRETQYF. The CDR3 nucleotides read TGCGCCAGCAGTCAATGGGGGCGGGAGACCCAGTACTTC.

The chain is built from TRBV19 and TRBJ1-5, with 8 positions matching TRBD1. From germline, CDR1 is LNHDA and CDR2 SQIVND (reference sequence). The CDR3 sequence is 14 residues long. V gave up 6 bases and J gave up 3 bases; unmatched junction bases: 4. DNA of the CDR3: TGTGCCAGTAGCCGACAGGGGAACAATCAGCCCCAGCATTTT. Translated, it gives CASSRQGNNQPQHF.

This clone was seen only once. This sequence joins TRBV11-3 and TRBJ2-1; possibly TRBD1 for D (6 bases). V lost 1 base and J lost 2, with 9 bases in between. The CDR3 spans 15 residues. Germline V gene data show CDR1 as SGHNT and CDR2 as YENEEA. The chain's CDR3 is CASSLAGAAYNEQFF. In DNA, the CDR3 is TGTGCCAGCAGCTTAGCAGGGGCGGCCTACAATGAGCAGTTCTTC.

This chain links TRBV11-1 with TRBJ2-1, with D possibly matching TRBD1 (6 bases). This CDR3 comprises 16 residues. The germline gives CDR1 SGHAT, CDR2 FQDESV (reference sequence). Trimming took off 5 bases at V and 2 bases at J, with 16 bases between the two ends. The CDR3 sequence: CASSEGDIVPYNEQFF. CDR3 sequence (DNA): TGTGCCAGCAGCGAAGGGGACATTGTTCCCTACAATGAGCAGTTCTTC.

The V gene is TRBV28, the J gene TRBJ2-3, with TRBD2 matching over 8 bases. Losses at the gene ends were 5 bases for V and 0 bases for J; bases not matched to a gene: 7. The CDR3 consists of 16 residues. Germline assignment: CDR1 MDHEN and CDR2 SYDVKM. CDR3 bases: TGTGCCAGCAGTCCCTCTAAGCGGGGGAGCACAGATACGCAGTATTTT. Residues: CASSPSKRGSTDTQYF.

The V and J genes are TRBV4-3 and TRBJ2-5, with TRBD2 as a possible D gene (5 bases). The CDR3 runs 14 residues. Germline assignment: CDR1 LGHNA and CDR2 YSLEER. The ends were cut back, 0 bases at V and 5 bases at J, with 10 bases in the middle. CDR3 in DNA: TGCGCCAGCAGCCAAGAGAGGACTGTGGAGACCCAGTACTTC. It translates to CASSQERTVETQYF.

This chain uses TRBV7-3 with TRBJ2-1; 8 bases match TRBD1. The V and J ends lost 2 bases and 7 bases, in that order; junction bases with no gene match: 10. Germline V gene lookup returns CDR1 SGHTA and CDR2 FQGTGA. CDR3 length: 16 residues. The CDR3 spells CASSLSRQGALNEQFF. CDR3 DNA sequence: TGTGCCAGCAGCTTATCACGTCAGGGGGCGCTTAATGAGCAGTTCTTC.

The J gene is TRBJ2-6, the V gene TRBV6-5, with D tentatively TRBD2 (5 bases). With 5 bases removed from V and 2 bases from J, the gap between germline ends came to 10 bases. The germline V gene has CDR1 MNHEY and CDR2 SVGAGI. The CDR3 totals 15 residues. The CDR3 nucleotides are TGTGCCAGCAGTCGAGGGCGCCCTGGGGCCAACGTCCTGACTTTC. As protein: CASSRGRPGANVLTF.

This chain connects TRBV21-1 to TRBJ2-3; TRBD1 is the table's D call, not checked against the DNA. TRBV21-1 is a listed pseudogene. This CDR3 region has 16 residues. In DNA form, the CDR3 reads TGTGCCAGCAGCAAAGCCCTAGACAGGGGCACAGATACGCAGTATTTT. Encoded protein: CASSKALDRGTDTQYF.

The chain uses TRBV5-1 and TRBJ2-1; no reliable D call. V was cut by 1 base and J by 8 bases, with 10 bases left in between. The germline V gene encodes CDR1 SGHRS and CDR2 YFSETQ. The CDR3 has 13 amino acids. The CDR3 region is CASSLSGNYEQFF. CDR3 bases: TGCGCCAGCAGCTTGTCAGGAAACTATGAGCAGTTCTTC.

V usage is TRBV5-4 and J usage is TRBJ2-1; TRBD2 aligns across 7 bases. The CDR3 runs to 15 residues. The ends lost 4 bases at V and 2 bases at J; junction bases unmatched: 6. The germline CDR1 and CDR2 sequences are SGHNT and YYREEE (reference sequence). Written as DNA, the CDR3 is TGTGCCAGCAGCACCGGACTAGTAACCTACAATGAGCAGTTCTTC. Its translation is CASSTGLVTYNEQFF.

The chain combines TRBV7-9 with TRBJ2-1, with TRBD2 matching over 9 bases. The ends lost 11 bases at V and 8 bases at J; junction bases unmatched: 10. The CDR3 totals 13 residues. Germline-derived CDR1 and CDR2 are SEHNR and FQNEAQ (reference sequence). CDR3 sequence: CAGGLAGSDEQFF. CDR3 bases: TGTGCCGGGGGGCTAGCGGGGTCCGATGAGCAGTTCTTC.

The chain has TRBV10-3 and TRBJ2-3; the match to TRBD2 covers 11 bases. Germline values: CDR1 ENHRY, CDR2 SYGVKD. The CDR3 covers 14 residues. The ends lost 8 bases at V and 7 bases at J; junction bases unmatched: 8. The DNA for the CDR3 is TGTGCCATCGGGGGGACTAGCGGCTCTAATACGCAGTATTTT. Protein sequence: CAIGGTSGSNTQYF.